These T cell receptor beta chains were read from a single sample in a study of shared clonotypes between healthy human individuals. Profiled with immunoSEQ multiplex PCR; TCRdb holds only in-frame clones, not every one. The table includes some 1.1 million clones, about 72% detected once. Sequencing input: memory CD4+ T cells from PBMCs. The source is a man younger than 35 in good health. Some clones in this sample may be carry-over from other donors' samples. Each CDR3 is given with its conserved first and last residue. A D gene is named only where the DNA matches it firmly. Not all rows give a size; the values are once, few, many and, for expanded clones, a class.

v_gene: TRBV4-3
d_gene: -
j_gene: TRBJ2-1
abundance: -
CDR3aa: CASSQVSGNNEQFF
CDR3nt: TGCGCCAGCAGCCAAGTGTCCGGGAACAATGAGCAGTTCTTC

v_gene: TRBV29-1
d_gene: -
j_gene: TRBJ1-2
abundance: few
CDR3aa: CSVESTGLGNGYTF
CDR3nt: TGCAGCGTTGAATCTACAGGGTTAGGTAATGGCTACACCTTC

v_gene: TRBV14
d_gene: TRBD1
j_gene: TRBJ1-3
abundance: once
CDR3aa: CASSHHLTGERVFGNTIYF
CDR3nt: TGTGCCAGCAGCCACCACTTGACAGGGGAAAGGGTCTTTGGAAACACCATATATTTT

v_gene: TRBV28
d_gene: -
j_gene: TRBJ1-1
abundance: few
CDR3aa: CASPNSQNTEAFF
CDR3nt: TGTGCCAGCCCCAACAGCCAGAACACTGAAGCTTTCTTT

v_gene: TRBV5-1
d_gene: TRBD2
j_gene: TRBJ2-3
abundance: -
CDR3aa: CASSLAESSGSITDTQYF
CDR3nt: TGCGCCAGCAGCTTGGCTGAGTCTAGCGGGAGTATTACAGATACGCAGTATTTT

v_gene: TRBV5-1
d_gene: TRBD2
j_gene: TRBJ2-3
abundance: -
CDR3aa: CASRSGLAGADTQYF
CDR3nt: TGCGCCAGCCGTTCGGGACTAGCGGGAGCAGATACGCAGTATTTT

v_gene: TRBV7-2
d_gene: TRBD1
j_gene: TRBJ2-7
abundance: -
CDR3aa: CASSSPGTGTMEQYF
CDR3nt: TGTGCCAGCAGCTCTCCCGGGACAGGGACAATGGAGCAGTACTTC

v_gene: TRBV5-1
d_gene: TRBD1
j_gene: TRBJ1-1
abundance: few
CDR3aa: CASSSDRGLNTEAFF
CDR3nt: TGCGCCAGCAGCTCGGACAGGGGGCTGAACACTGAAGCTTTCTTT

v_gene: TRBV18
d_gene: -
j_gene: TRBJ2-5
abundance: once
CDR3aa: CASSPLGREETQYF
CDR3nt: TGTGCCAGCTCACCACTGGGGCGGGAAGAGACCCAGTACTTC

v_gene: TRBV7-6
d_gene: -
j_gene: TRBJ2-2
abundance: few
CDR3aa: CASSLVDGQNTGELFF
CDR3nt: TGTGCCAGCAGCTTAGTCGACGGGCAAAACACCGGGGAGCTGTTTTTT

v_gene: TRBV9
d_gene: TRBD2
j_gene: TRBJ2-1
abundance: -
CDR3aa: CASSLISGSSYNEQFF
CDR3nt: TGTGCCAGCAGCCTCATAAGCGGGAGCTCCTACAATGAGCAGTTCTTC

v_gene: TRBV6-1
d_gene: -
j_gene: TRBJ1-5
abundance: -
CDR3aa: CASSEARGGPQHF
CDR3nt: TGTGCCAGCAGTGAAGCGCGTGGGGGCCCCCAGCATTTT

v_gene: TRBV15
d_gene: -
j_gene: TRBJ1-2
abundance: -
CDR3aa: CATSRGINYGYTF
CDR3nt: TGTGCCACCAGCAGGGGGATAAACTATGGCTACACCTTC

v_gene: TRBV2
d_gene: TRBD1
j_gene: TRBJ2-4
abundance: -
CDR3aa: CASRPGQGVGLDIQYF
CDR3nt: TGTGCCAGCAGACCGGGACAGGGGGTCGGTCTAGACATTCAGTACTTC

v_gene: TRBV30
d_gene: -
j_gene: TRBJ1-3
abundance: -
CDR3aa: CAWSADAGNTIYF
CDR3nt: TGTGCCTGGAGTGCCGACGCTGGAAACACCATATATTTT

v_gene: TRBV27
d_gene: TRBD2
j_gene: TRBJ2-5
abundance: -
CDR3aa: CASSTRVVAGGWETQYF
CDR3nt: TGTGCCAGCAGCACGCGGGTGGTAGCGGGAGGTTGGGAGACCCAGTACTTC

v_gene: TRBV5-4
d_gene: TRBD2
j_gene: TRBJ2-7
abundance: -
CDR3aa: CASSGGLAGGLSYEQYF
CDR3nt: TGTGCCAGCAGCGGGGGACTAGCGGGAGGCCTATCCTACGAGCAGTACTTC

v_gene: TRBV28
d_gene: -
j_gene: TRBJ2-7
abundance: -
CDR3aa: CASNVGRYYEQYF
CDR3nt: TGTGCCAGCAATGTGGGCAGGTACTACGAGCAGTACTTC

v_gene: TRBV28
d_gene: -
j_gene: TRBJ1-4
abundance: -
CDR3aa: CASSSAGSNEKLFF
CDR3nt: TGTGCCAGCAGTTCCGCGGGATCTAATGAAAAACTGTTTTTT

v_gene: TRBV7-2
d_gene: TRBD2
j_gene: TRBJ2-3
abundance: -
CDR3aa: CASRLAGVTDTQYF
CDR3nt: TGTGCCAGCAGACTAGCGGGTGTCACAGATACGCAGTATTTT

v_gene: TRBV6-1
d_gene: -
j_gene: TRBJ1-4
abundance: -
CDR3aa: CASERGTREKLFF
CDR3nt: TGTGCCAGCGAACGCGGGACACGAGAAAAACTGTTTTTT

v_gene: TRBV28
d_gene: -
j_gene: TRBJ2-3
abundance: -
CDR3aa: CASSPGTDTQYF
CDR3nt: TGTGCCAGCAGTCCCGGAACAGATACGCAGTATTTT

v_gene: TRBV4-2
d_gene: -
j_gene: TRBJ1-5
abundance: -
CDR3aa: CASSQDWAGGNSNQPQHF
CDR3nt: TGTGCCAGCAGCCAAGATTGGGCAGGTGGGAATAGCAATCAGCCCCAGCATTTT

v_gene: TRBV7-8
d_gene: -
j_gene: TRBJ2-7
abundance: -
CDR3aa: CASSLVLSASSYEQYF
CDR3nt: TGTGCCAGCAGCTTAGTGCTCAGCGCCTCATCCTACGAGCAGTACTTC

v_gene: TRBV5-1
d_gene: -
j_gene: TRBJ2-6
abundance: -
CDR3aa: CASSLGGSPGANVLTF
CDR3nt: TGCGCCAGCAGTCTAGGGGGTTCGCCTGGGGCCAACGTCCTGACTTTC

v_gene: TRBV5-6
d_gene: -
j_gene: TRBJ1-2
abundance: -
CDR3aa: CASSSWTVNYGYTF
CDR3nt: TGTGCCAGCAGCTCCTGGACGGTAAACTATGGCTACACCTTC

v_gene: TRBV10-3
d_gene: TRBD1
j_gene: TRBJ2-2
abundance: once
CDR3aa: CATRTGGAGGTGELFF
CDR3nt: TGTGCCACCCGGACAGGGGGCGCGGGGGGCACCGGGGAGCTGTTTTTT

v_gene: TRBV30
d_gene: TRBD1
j_gene: TRBJ1-1
abundance: -
CDR3aa: CAWSATGTGDTEAFF
CDR3nt: TGTGCCTGGAGTGCAACCGGGACAGGGGACACTGAAGCTTTCTTT

v_gene: TRBV29-1
d_gene: TRBD1
j_gene: TRBJ1-4
abundance: -
CDR3aa: CSVTGAAANEKLFF
CDR3nt: TGCAGCGTGACAGGGGCCGCGGCTAATGAAAAACTGTTTTTT

v_gene: TRBV6-1
d_gene: -
j_gene: TRBJ1-5
abundance: once
CDR3aa: CASSEERSNQPQHF
CDR3nt: TGTGCCAGCAGTGAAGAACGTAGCAATCAGCCCCAGCATTTT

v_gene: TRBV5-6
d_gene: -
j_gene: TRBJ1-1
abundance: once
CDR3aa: CASSWAIADTEAFF
CDR3nt: TGTGCCAGCAGCTGGGCTATCGCCGACACTGAAGCTTTCTTT

v_gene: TRBV5-4
d_gene: -
j_gene: TRBJ1-5
abundance: once
CDR3aa: CASKYEDQPQHF
CDR3nt: TGTGCCAGCAAATATGAGGATCAGCCCCAGCATTTT

v_gene: TRBV6-1
d_gene: -
j_gene: TRBJ1-3
abundance: -
CDR3aa: CASSRSISGNTIYF
CDR3nt: TGTGCCAGCAGTCGGAGCATCTCTGGAAACACCATATATTTT

v_gene: TRBV27
d_gene: TRBD1
j_gene: TRBJ2-7
abundance: once
CDR3aa: CASRYRTGAYEQYF
CDR3nt: TGTGCCAGCAGATATAGGACAGGGGCCTACGAGCAGTACTTC

v_gene: TRBV4-1
d_gene: -
j_gene: TRBJ2-5
abundance: -
CDR3aa: CASNPRGDQGETQYF
CDR3nt: TGCGCCAGCAACCCCCGGGGGGACCAGGGGGAGACCCAGTACTTC

v_gene: TRBV19
d_gene: -
j_gene: TRBJ2-5
abundance: -
CDR3aa: CASSYMVGETQYF
CDR3nt: TGTGCCAGTAGTTATATGGTCGGAGAGACCCAGTACTTC

v_gene: TRBV4-2
d_gene: TRBD1
j_gene: TRBJ1-4
abundance: -
CDR3aa: CASSQDPGQGVEKLFF
CDR3nt: TGTGCCAGCAGCCAAGACCCGGGACAGGGAGTTGAAAAACTGTTTTTT